This T cell receptor (beta chain) was recovered during a study of shared clonotypes between healthy human individuals. Findings and caveats of the study: Clonotypes that were shared across a handful of donors made up approximately 5% of naive CD4 clonotypes.

Generated by immunoSEQ multiplex PCR, the TCRdb table keeps only in-frame clones and is missing some. The table lists some 2,100,000 clones, 93% of them singletons. Of note for this clone: What it binds is not known.

Terminally differentiated effector memory CD45RA+ cells were left out of the naive CD8 fraction, which was CD45RO-negative and positively selected for CCR7. Germline CDR1 and CDR2: SGHKS and YYEKEE (reference sequence). V gave up 7 bases and J gave up 3 bases, with 16 bases separating them. The CDR3 has 14 residues. Sequencing was performed on naive CD8+ T cells from PBMCs. The sequence derives from a young man in good health. Some clones in this sample may be carry-over from other donors' samples. This rearrangement joins TRBV5-5 to TRBJ1-1; D is perhaps TRBD1 (5 bases). The CDR3: CASGRDSLDTEAFF. The DNA of the CDR3 is TGTGCCAGCGGCCGGGACTCCCTAGACACTGAAGCTTTCTTT. Based on the CDR3 plus reference TRBV5-5 and TRBJ1-1, the full variable domain is DAGVTQSPTHLIKTRGQQVTLRCSPISGHKSVSWYQQVLGQGPQFIFQYYEKEERGRGNFPDRFSARQFPNYSSELNVNALLLGDSALYLCASGRDSLDTEAFFGQGTRLTVV.